What follows is one T cell receptor (beta chain) and its context. Its antigen is still unknown. The input lacks base qualities; no much larger clone sits a single base away. This specimen belongs to a study of blood T cell repertoires in COVID-19 (dated by TCRdb to the early 2020s). Background for the entire study: Collaborator samples came from the United States, Italy and Spain and covered acute and convalescent phases of COVID-19. The material from the prospective study consisted of cDNA or gDNA derived from T cells, B-cell-depleted T cells, or PBMCs. Subjects who had been exposed to COVID-19, were actively infected with it, or had recovered from it provided the deeply sampled blood TCRbeta repertoires that made up the dataset. The repertoires were made available in a free public database intended to serve as a resource for research on the immune response to SARS-CoV-2. Samples were obtained from the ongoing ImmuneRACE study (first 160 participants) and from some 1,200 subjects provided by 6 global collaborators. A de-identified subject ID, COVID-19 status, age in years and sex were almost always included in the sample metadata. Where available, HLA class I and class II types were taken from metadata supplied by the sample provider and were not determined by assay-based typing.

General findings and caveats noted by the study authors: The quantity of clinical and demographic metadata differed by source and by participant and was supplied without curation.

Whole blood was collected in K2EDTA tubes by collaborating institutions according to the institutions' own protocols. For TCRbeta analysis, collaborators shipped samples as frozen whole blood, isolated PBMCs, or DNA extracted from either of those sample types. TCRbeta CDR3 regions were amplified from genomic DNA by means of the immunoSEQ Assay, a bias-controlled multiplex PCR. As for the authors' bioinformatics: The number of nucleated cells in each sample was estimated by amplification of reference gene primers within the assay. To quantify the absolute abundance of each unique TCRbeta CDR3 rearrangement, sequence reads were collapsed and filtered. For each sample, productive Simpson clonality was calculated as the square root of Simpson's diversity index over productive rearrangements. This immuneACCESS table, as held by TCRdb, lists in-frame sequences with V and J called but not all clones. Of the missing ones, under half trace to an unresolved V gene in checked studies; the others have no known cause. D and trimming were read from the DNA, whereas the V and J calls and clone size are those reported in that table. The sample includes 150,000 to 200,000 clones, with 75% to 80% observed a single time. The top ten clones comprise around 8.1% of the sample.

The source of this sequence is a woman between 45 and 60 years old with active or convalescent COVID-19. The sequenced material came from peripheral blood.

The nucleotides are TGTGCCAGCTCATCACAAGGAGTGGAGCGGGGGAGCGGGGAGCTGTTTTTT. This codes for CASSSQGVERGSGELFF. The receptor chain draws on TRBV18 and TRBJ2-2; a stretch of 8 junction bases matches TRBD2. V lost 5 bases and J lost 7 bases, and the count of bases not matched to a germline gene is 15. Sequences KGHSH (CDR1) and LQKENI (CDR2) are obtained from the germline V gene. The CDR3 contains 17 residues, cysteine and phenylalanine counted. CDR3 DNA only is kept here, 51 bases in frame from base 1.